This T cell receptor beta chain came from a study of cytomegalovirus exposure and HLA in healthy donors (dated by TCRdb to 2017 to 2019). Regarding the complete study: According to an earlier analysis of a few hundred of the donors, some 180 million T cells yielded some 110 million unique TCR beta sequences and about 300 Gb of sequence data. The study aimed to test whether cataloging public T cell receptors could reveal signatures of past pathogen exposure. Every repertoire in the discovery cohort had been generated on one and the same sequencing platform. The study profiled the T cell repertoires of 550 to 700 subjects by immunosequencing and related them to cytomegalovirus serostatus. To decide whether each TCR beta V gene segment behaved as functional or pseudogenic, an earlier analysis of approximately 590 of the donors relied on high-throughput TCR beta sequencing. A later genetic analysis used genome-wide SNP genotypes for about 55% of the 666 donors, treating that subset as a discovery cohort. The genetic ancestry cluster associated with self-reported Caucasian donors included roughly four fifths of the 350 to 500 genotyped donors. About 280 gigabases of sequencing data and about 92 million unique TCR sequences made up an early release that covered around 640 HLA-typed donors. Donor age, sex, ethnicity and CMV serostatus were compiled together with the repertoire data. To predict cytomegalovirus infection status, the study brought together high-throughput TCR immunosequencing, statistical association of individual TCRs with disease status, and machine learning. The number of typed donors differed by locus: roughly 629-640 for A, B, C, DRB1 and DQB1; roughly 510 for DQA1; some 610 for DPA1; and roughly 470 for DPB1. Among 300 to 450 genotyped donors of the cohort, an average of roughly 240,000 unique TCR beta nucleotide sequences were sequenced per donor, roughly 18% of them non-productive. Besides the first cohort of some 670 subjects, a separate validation cohort made up of over a hundred different subjects was used. A handful of DR-DQ haplotypes were handled as single units for association and clustering because linkage in the cohort was strong. To study patterns of TCR occurrence, a later analysis re-analyzed previously published TCR beta repertoires from more than 550 donors and added high-resolution HLA genotyping. Class I and class II HLA loci were covered by the typing at four-digit resolution. Rather than drawing on any new phenotypic data, the later analysis identified candidate immune exposures from TCR beta sequences and the way those sequences occurred across donors. What the work shows at the level of the full study, not this receptor alone: In an earlier analysis of some 640 of the donors, most TCR beta V segments were observed in productive rearrangements about 87% or about 30% of the time, broadly matching IMGT annotations. Three of the identified cytomegalovirus-associated TCR beta chains were confirmed in vitro to be specific for cytomegalovirus antigens. The earlier analysis of 450 to 700 of the donors excluded roughly 17 rarely observed V segments, including chromosome 9 orphons, because counts were too low. A further reported finding was that TCR beta sequences accurately predicted the HLA-A and HLA-B alleles for most subjects in the first cohort. A total of about 180 TCR beta chains were listed by the study as associated with cytomegalovirus. In a later analysis, the rate of TCR association differed among HLA loci, with DRB1 alleles having the most associated TCRs and HLA-C alleles having the fewest. This cohort had only TCR beta chains sequenced, and the lack of alpha or paired-chain data limited which features could be detected. A cluster of highly shared sequence variants was judged likely to represent a technical artifact of the sequencing pipeline. Linkage disequilibrium might explain the correlated functional status among segregating V segments, but an unknown experimental factor could not be ruled out. While some public TCRs were present in many individuals, most TCR sequences turned up only very rarely across donors. Compared with the approximately 670-donor mean, donors in an Asian-associated ancestry cluster had fewer N-insertions in productive TCRs, according to a later genetic analysis. Compared with equally common non-associated chains, HLA-associated TCR beta chains in a later analysis were more clonally expanded and had lower generation probabilities. At a false discovery rate of 0.05, a later analysis linked 15,000 to 20,000 TCR beta sequences to specific HLA alleles. A later analysis found that most CMV-associated TCR beta chains appeared HLA-restricted, with HLA associations seemingly driven largely by CMV exposure. Because the 87-base-pair reads could not distinguish some IMGT-functional V segments, including TRBV6-2 and TRBV6-3, those segments were excluded. The authors suggested that the approach could potentially be extended to other disease states and immunological phenotypes. In a later analysis, several top co-occurrence clusters were reported to appear linked to parvovirus B19, influenza, CMV and Epstein-Barr virus. The presence/absence analyses assumed that sequencing depth was roughly uniform across donors, and that assumption may not be true. An association between a missense DCLRE1C variant and V-gene and J-gene trimming of TCR beta chains was found in a later genetic analysis and replicated in an independent cohort. CMV serostatus was the only immune exposure information available for the cohort. When HLA alleles, especially DR and DQ, strongly co-occurred, attributing TCR associations to individual alleles was difficult. The classifier was reported to diagnose cytomegalovirus status with high specificity and sensitivity in both the original and validation cohorts. Because HLA typing was missing for some donors at each locus, association tests included only the typed subset.

The library was obtained by the immunoSEQ multiplex PCR assay. The multiplex PCR relied on a mix of 60 forward primers for TCR Vbeta segments and 13 reverse primers for TCR Jbeta segments. A multiplex PCR assay on genomic DNA amplified the CDR3 region of rearranged TCR beta genes. The amplified TCR beta libraries were sequenced on the Illumina HiSeq System as 87-base-pair reads. The original pipeline was this. A later analysis counted 65 million to 90 million unique TCR beta chains across the 550 to 800 repertoires, and 9.5 million to 11 million of these chains were shared by at least two donors. Raw reads were error-corrected and collapsed into unique sequences by a nearest-neighbor algorithm in which closely related sequences were merged to remove PCR and sequencing errors. Alignment of CDR3 sequences to IMGT reference sequences was used to assign V, D and J gene segments. Each retained sequence needed at least a six-nucleotide match to both a V gene segment and a J gene segment. Rearrangements were classified as productive when the CDR3 lacked stop codons and remained in frame with V and J, and all other rearrangements were classified as non-productive. CDR3 was defined by IMGT convention, running from the second conserved V-encoded cysteine to the conserved J-encoded phenylalanine. The earlier analysis of a few hundred of the donors excluded sequences that lacked an unambiguous match to a single V gene segment. In an earlier analysis of approximately 610 of the donors, V segments were called functional above 56.7% productive rearrangements and were called segregating when the between-donor standard deviation exceeded 5%. A statistical classification framework was built for diagnosing cytomegalovirus status from the catalog of TCR beta chain sequences. In a later analysis, V and J genes were assigned by comparing TCR nucleotide sequences against IMGT/GENE-DB human TR gene sequences. Using the TCRdist pipeline, a later analysis assigned CDR3 sequences along with most-parsimonious VDJ recombination scenarios. In a later analysis, every TCR beta chain was defined by the combination of its CDR3 amino acid sequence and its V-gene family, and reads without a unique V-gene family were dropped. As a way to deal with suspected cross-contamination and a sequencing artifact, a later analysis dropped more than 500 nucleotide sequences that were highly shared and had low generation probability. In a later analysis, a clonal expansion index for each public chain was calculated from normalized within-repertoire ranks of inferred template counts. A later analysis computed generation probabilities with a VDJ recombination model fitted to out-of-frame rearrangements, and checked the results against IGoR. A later analysis scored TCR-TCR, TCR-HLA and TCR-CMV co-occurrence with hypergeometric tests, applying a repertoire-size bias correction to TCR pairs. In a later analysis, false discovery rates were estimated by permuting HLA or CMV assignments 20 times. A later analysis grouped co-occurring TCRs with DBSCAN, adding TCRdist sequence similarity when clustering within HLA-allele-positive subsets. For co-occurrence clustering, repertoires with fewer than 30,000 or more than 120,000 public chains were excluded, along with five or six repertoires with anomalous nucleotide sharing. The table was pulled from immuneACCESS by TCRdb, which kept in-frame rearrangements only. Such tables lose some clones; where checked, under half of the loss comes from unresolved V genes, and the rest has no known cause. V and J calls and clone size are given by that table; D and trimming were obtained from the DNA. In this sample the table shows hundreds of thousands of clones, 82% of which occur a single time. The top ten hold approximately 0.62% of the sample.

Concerning this clone: Its binding antigen is unknown. There are no base qualities to consult, and no much larger clone falls within one base.

Germline trimming: 2 bases from V, 1 base from J; junction bases outside gene matches: 4. The germline V gene (reference sequence) sets CDR1 to MNHNY and CDR2 to SVGAGI. The CDR3 runs 16 residues from the cysteine to the phenylalanine. Only CDR3 DNA is held: 48 bases, read in frame from base 1. In total, around 600 healthy bone marrow donors made up the cohort. Cohort members were all nominally healthy when sampled, although unrecorded immune exposures were likely present. The donor was CMV seronegative and belonged to the group of around 350 seronegative cohort members. A peripheral blood sample was collected from each donor, and TCR beta sequencing was performed on peripheral blood mononuclear cells. The Qiagen DNeasy Blood Extraction Kit was used to extract genomic DNA from the blood cell samples.

The rearranged chain carries TRBV6-6 and TRBJ2-2, with 7 bases in between that match TRBD1. The sequenced sample consisted of PBMCs. This clonotype was sampled from a woman aged 40 to 55 in good health and CMV-seronegative. CDR3 loop: CASSYETGRNTGELFF. The bases are TGTGCCAGCAGTTACGAGACAGGGAGGAACACCGGGGAGCTGTTTTTT.